Reported below is one T cell receptor beta chain. V lost 5 bases, J lost 3 bases, and 11 bases lay in between. Looked up from germline, CDR1 is SGHAT and CDR2 is FQNNGV. The CDR3 covers 13 residues. Here immunoSEQ multiplex PCR was the method, and the copy in TCRdb shows in-frame clones only, minus some. The data show roughly 31,000 clones, around 87% seen once. This entry belongs to a study of blood T cell repertoires in COVID-19. Study-wide background: Sites across the United States, Italy and Spain contributed samples from acute and convalescent COVID-19.

Sequencing used peripheral blood. The clonotype was recovered from a man at least 80 years old with acute or convalescent COVID-19. V usage is TRBV11-2 and J usage is TRBJ2-7; tentatively, D is TRBD1 (6 bases). CDR3 coding DNA: TGTGCCAGCAGCCTCACAGGGATCTACGAGCAGTACTTC. Residues: CASSLTGIYEQYF.